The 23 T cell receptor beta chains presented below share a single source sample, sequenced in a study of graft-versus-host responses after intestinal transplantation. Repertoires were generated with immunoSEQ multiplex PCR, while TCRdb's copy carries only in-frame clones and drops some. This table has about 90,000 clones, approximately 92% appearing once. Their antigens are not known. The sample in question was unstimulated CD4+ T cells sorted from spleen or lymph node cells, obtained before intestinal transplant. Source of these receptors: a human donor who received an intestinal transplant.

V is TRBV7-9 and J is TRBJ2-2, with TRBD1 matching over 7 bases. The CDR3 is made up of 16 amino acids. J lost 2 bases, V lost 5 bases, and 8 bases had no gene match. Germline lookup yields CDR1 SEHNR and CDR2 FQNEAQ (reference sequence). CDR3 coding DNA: TGTGCCAGCAGCACTCAAGGGGGCGGAAACACCGGGGAGCTGTTTTTT. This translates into CASSTQGGGNTGELFF. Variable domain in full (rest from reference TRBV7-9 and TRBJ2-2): DTGVSQNPRHKITKRGQNVTFRCDPISEHNRLYWYRQTLGQGPEFLTYFQNEAQLEKSRLLSDRFSAERPKGSFSTLEIQRTEQGDSAMYLCASSTQGGGNTGELFFGEGSRLTVL.

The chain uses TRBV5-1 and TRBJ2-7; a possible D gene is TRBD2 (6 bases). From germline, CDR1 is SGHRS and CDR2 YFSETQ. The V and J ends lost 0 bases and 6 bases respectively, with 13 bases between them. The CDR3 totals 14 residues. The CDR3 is CASSLAGLTGEQYF. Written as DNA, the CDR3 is TGCGCCAGCAGCTTGGCGGGACTCACCGGCGAGCAGTACTTC.

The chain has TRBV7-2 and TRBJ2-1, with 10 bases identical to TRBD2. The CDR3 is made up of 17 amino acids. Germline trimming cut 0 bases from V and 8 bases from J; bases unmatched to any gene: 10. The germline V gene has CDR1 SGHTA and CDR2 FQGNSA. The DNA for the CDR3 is TGTGCCAGCAGCTTAGCGTCGGCTAGCGGGAGCACGGATGAGCAGTTCTTC. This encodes CASSLASASGSTDEQFF.

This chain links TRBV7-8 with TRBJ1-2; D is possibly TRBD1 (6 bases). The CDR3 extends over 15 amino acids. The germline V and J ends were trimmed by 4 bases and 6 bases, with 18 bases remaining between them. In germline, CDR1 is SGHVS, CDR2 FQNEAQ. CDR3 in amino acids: CASSSSGTLLHGYTF. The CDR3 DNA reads TGTGCCAGCAGCTCCTCCGGGACACTACTTCATGGCTACACCTTC. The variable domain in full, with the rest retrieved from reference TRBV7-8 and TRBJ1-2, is GAGVSQSPRYKVAKRGQDVALRCDPISGHVSLFWYQQALGQGPEFLTYFQNEAQLDKSGLPSDRFFAERPEGSVSTLKIQRTQQEDSAVYLCASSSSGTLLHGYTFGSGTRLTVV.

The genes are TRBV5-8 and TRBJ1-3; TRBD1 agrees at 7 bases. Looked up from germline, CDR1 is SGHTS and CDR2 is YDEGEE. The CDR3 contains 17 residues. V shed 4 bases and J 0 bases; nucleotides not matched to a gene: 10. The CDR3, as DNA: TGTGCCAGCAGCCGAACTACAGGGGTCCTCTCTGGAAACACCATATATTTT. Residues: CASSRTTGVLSGNTIYF.

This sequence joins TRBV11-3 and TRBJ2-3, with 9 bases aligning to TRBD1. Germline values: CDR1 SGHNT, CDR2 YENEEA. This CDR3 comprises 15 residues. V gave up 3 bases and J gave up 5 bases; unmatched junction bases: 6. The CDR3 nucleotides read TGTGCCAGCAGCTTGGGACAGGGCGAACGAGATACGCAGTATTTT. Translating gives CASSLGQGERDTQYF.

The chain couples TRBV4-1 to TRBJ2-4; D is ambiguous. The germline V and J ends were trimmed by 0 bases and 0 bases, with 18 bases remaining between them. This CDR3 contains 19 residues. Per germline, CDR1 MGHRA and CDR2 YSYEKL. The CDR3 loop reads CASSQDRVDLQLAKNIQYF. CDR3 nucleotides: TGCGCCAGCAGCCAAGATCGGGTCGACCTACAACTAGCCAAAAACATTCAGTACTTC.

This CDR3 reads CASSFVWRDRTYEQYF. The CDR3 DNA reads TGTGCCAGCAGTTTTGTGTGGAGAGACAGGACCTACGAGCAGTACTTC. The J gene is TRBJ2-7, the V gene TRBV28, with D possibly being TRBD1 (6 bases). Germline CDR1 and CDR2: MDHEN and SYDVKM. Between the trimmed V and J ends, which lost 3 bases and 2 bases, there was a span of 17 bases. The CDR3 runs to 16 residues. The full variable domain, rest sourced from reference TRBV28 and TRBJ2-7, is DVKVTQSSRYLVKRTGEKVFLECVQDMDHENMFWYRQDPGLGLRLIYFSYDVKMKEKGDIPEGYSVSREKKERFSLILESASTNQTSMYLCASSFVWRDRTYEQYFGPGTRLTVT.

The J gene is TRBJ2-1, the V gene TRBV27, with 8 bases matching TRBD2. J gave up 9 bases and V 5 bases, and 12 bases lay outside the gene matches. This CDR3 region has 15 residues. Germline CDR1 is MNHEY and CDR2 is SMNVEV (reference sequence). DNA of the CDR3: TGTGCCAGCAGTCCCCAGGAAGGACTAGCCGGTGAGCAGTTCTTC. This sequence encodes CASSPQEGLAGEQFF.

Here the CDR3 reads CASSLRVTGLANVLTF. The CDR3 DNA is TGTGCCAGCAGTTTAAGGGTTACAGGGTTAGCCAACGTCCTGACTTTC. The V call is TRBV27, the J call TRBJ2-6, with D tentatively TRBD1 (6 bases). With 2 bases removed from V and 7 bases from J, the gap between germline ends came to 15 bases. CDR1 is MNHEY, CDR2 SMNVEV, per germline (reference sequence). There are 16 residues in the CDR3.

This CDR3 is CASSKKAPNTEAFF. CDR3 sequence (DNA): TGTGCCAGCAGTAAAAAGGCGCCGAACACTGAAGCTTTCTTT. The chain recombines TRBV6-1 with TRBJ1-1; D unresolved. The CDR3 consists of 14 residues. With 5 bases removed from V and 1 base from J, the gap between germline ends came to 11 bases. Germline V gene sequence: CDR1 MNHNS, CDR2 SASEGT.

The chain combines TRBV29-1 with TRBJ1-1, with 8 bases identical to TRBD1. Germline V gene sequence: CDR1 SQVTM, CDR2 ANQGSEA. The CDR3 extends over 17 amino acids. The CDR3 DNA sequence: TGCAGTATTCCTACAGGGACAGGAATCCCCATGAACACTGAAGCTTTCTTT. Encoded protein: CSIPTGTGIPMNTEAFF.

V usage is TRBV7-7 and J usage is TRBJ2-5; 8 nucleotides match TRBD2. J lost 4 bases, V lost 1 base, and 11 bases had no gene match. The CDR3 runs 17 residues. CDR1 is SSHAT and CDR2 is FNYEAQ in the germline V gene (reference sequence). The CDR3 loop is CASSLGPSRLARETQYF. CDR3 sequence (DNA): TGTGCCAGCAGCTTAGGCCCCTCGAGACTAGCGCGAGAGACCCAGTACTTC.

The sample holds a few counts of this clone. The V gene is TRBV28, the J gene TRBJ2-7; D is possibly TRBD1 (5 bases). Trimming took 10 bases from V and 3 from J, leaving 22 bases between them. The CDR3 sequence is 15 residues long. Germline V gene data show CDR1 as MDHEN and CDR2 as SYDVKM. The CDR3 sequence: CAINSPTRVDYEQYF. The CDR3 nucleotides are TGTGCCATCAACTCCCCAACCAGGGTGGACTACGAGCAGTACTTC.

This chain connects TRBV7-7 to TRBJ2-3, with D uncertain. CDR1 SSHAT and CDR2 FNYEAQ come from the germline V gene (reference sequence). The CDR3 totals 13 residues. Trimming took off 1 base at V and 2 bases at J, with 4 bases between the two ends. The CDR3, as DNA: TGTGCCAGCAGCTTAGACTACACAGATACGCAGTATTTT. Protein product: CASSLDYTDTQYF.

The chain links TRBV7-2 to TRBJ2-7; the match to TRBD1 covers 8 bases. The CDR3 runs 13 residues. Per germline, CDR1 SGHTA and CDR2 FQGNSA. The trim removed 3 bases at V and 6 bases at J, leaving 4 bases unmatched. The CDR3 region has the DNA TGTGCCAGCAGCTTCCCGGACAGGGCCGAGCAGTACTTC. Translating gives CASSFPDRAEQYF.

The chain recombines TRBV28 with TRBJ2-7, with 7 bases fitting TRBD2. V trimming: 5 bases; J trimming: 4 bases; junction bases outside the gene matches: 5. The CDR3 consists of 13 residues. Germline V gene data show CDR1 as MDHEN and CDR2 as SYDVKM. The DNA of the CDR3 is TGTGCCAGCAGTCGCGGGAGCATATACGAGCAGTACTTC. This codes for CASSRGSIYEQYF.

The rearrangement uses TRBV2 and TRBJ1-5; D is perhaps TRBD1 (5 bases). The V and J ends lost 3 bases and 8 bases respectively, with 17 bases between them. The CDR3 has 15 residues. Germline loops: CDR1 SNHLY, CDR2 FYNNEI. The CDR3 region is CASSESRGKGEPQHF. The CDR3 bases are TGTGCCAGCAGTGAGTCACGAGGGAAAGGGGAGCCCCAGCATTTT. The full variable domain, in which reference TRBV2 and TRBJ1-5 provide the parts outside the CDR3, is EPEVTQTPSHQVTQMGQEVILRCVPISNHLYFYWYRQILGQKVEFLVSFYNNEISEKSEIFDDQFSVERPDGSNFTLKIRSTKLEDSAMYFCASSESRGKGEPQHFGDGTRLSIL.

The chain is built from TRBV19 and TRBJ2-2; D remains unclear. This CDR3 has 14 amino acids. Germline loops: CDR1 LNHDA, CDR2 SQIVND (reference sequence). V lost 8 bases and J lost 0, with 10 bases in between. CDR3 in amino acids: CASRVFANTGELFF. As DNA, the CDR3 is TGTGCCAGTCGGGTCTTCGCGAACACCGGGGAGCTGTTTTTT.

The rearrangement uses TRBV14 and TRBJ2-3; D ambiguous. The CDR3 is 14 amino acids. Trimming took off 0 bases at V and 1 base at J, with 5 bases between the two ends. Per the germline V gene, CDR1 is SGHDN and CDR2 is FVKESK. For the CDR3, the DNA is TGTGCCAGCAGCCAAGAATGGGGCACAGATACGCAGTATTTT. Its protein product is CASSQEWGTDTQYF. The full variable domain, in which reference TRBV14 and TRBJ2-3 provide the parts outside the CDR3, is EAGVTQFPSHSVIEKGQTVTLRCDPISGHDNLYWYRRVMGKEIKFLLHFVKESKQDESGMPNNRFLAERTGGTYSTLKVQPAELEDSGVYFCASSQEWGTDTQYFGPGTRLTVL.

The CDR3 DNA sequence: TGTGCCAGCAGCCAAGATCTGACTAGCGGGATGACAGGGGCATCCTACAATGAGCAGTTCTTC. Its protein is CASSQDLTSGMTGASYNEQFF. V and J are TRBV4-2 and TRBJ2-1; TRBD2 matches 11 bases. J lost 1 base, V lost 0 bases, and 14 bases had no gene match. The CDR3 runs 21 residues. The germline V gene encodes CDR1 LGHNA and CDR2 YNFKEQ.

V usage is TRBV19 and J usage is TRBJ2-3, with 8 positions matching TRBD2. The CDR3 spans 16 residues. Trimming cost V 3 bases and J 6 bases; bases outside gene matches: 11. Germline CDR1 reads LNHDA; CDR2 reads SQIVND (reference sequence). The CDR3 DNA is TGTGCCAGTAGTATCCTAAGCGGGAGTGCTAGGGATACGCAGTATTTT. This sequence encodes CASSILSGSARDTQYF.

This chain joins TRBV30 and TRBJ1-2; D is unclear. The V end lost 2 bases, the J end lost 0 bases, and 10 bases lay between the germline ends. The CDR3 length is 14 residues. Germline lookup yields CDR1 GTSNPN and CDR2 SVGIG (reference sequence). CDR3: CAWSTQLANYGYTF. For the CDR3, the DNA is TGTGCCTGGAGTACCCAGTTAGCTAACTATGGCTACACCTTC.